Listed below are T cell receptor beta chains from one sample, sequenced in a study of shared clonotypes between healthy human individuals. Clones were read by immunoSEQ multiplex PCR, and TCRdb kept only the in-frame ones, dropping some. The table shows roughly 1.4 million clones, with approximately 98.5% occurring only once. Input material: naive CD4+ T cells sorted from blood. The receptors derive from a man aged 30 to 39 in good health. CDR3s include the opening cysteine and the closing phenylalanine or tryptophan. D genes are given only for firm matches. Clone size is given for some rows only: seen once, a few or many times, or a class if the clone is expanded.

v_call: TRBV7-9
clone_size: NA
d_call: NA
j_call: TRBJ2-7
cdr3_nt: TGTGCCAGCAGCTCCCCTTTTGGAGAGCAGTACTTC
cdr3_aa: CASSSPFGEQYF

v_call: TRBV6-5
clone_size: NA
d_call: NA
j_call: TRBJ2-4
cdr3_nt: TGTGCCAGCAGTTACTCGGGGGATAGCAGTAACATTCAGTACTTC
cdr3_aa: CASSYSGDSSNIQYF

v_call: TRBV18
clone_size: NA
d_call: TRBD1
j_call: TRBJ2-1
cdr3_nt: TGTGCCAGCTCACCGCGGGACAGGGGTATGAATGAGCAGTTCTTC
cdr3_aa: CASSPRDRGMNEQFF

v_call: TRBV2
clone_size: NA
d_call: NA
j_call: TRBJ1-1
cdr3_nt: TGTGCCAGCAGTGTTCTTACCAATGAAGCTTTCTTT
cdr3_aa: CASSVLTNEAFF

v_call: TRBV5-1
clone_size: NA
d_call: NA
j_call: TRBJ2-3
cdr3_nt: TGCGCCAGCAGCTCAAGCCGATGGGACACAGATACGCAGTATTTT
cdr3_aa: CASSSSRWDTDTQYF

v_call: TRBV7-9
clone_size: NA
d_call: NA
j_call: TRBJ1-3
cdr3_nt: TGTGCCAGCAGCAACAGAAACACCATATATTTT
cdr3_aa: CASSNRNTIYF

v_call: TRBV9
clone_size: NA
d_call: NA
j_call: TRBJ2-2
cdr3_nt: TGTGCCAGCAGCGCCCTCGGAGCCGGGGAGCTGTTTTTT
cdr3_aa: CASSALGAGELFF

v_call: TRBV29-1
clone_size: NA
d_call: TRBD2
j_call: TRBJ2-1
cdr3_nt: TGCAGCGTCCTAACGCGGGAGGGCAACCATGAGCAGTTCTTC
cdr3_aa: CSVLTREGNHEQFF

v_call: TRBV29-1
clone_size: NA
d_call: TRBD2
j_call: TRBJ2-3
cdr3_nt: TGCAGCGTGACGACTAGCGGGAGTAGGTCAGATACGCAGTATTTT
cdr3_aa: CSVTTSGSRSDTQYF

v_call: TRBV5-1
clone_size: NA
d_call: NA
j_call: TRBJ2-6
cdr3_nt: TGCGCCAGCAGCTTGATTGGGGCCAACGTCCTGACTTTC
cdr3_aa: CASSLIGANVLTF

v_call: TRBV14
clone_size: NA
d_call: NA
j_call: TRBJ2-7
cdr3_nt: TGTGCCAGCAGCCAAGTTAGGGGTGCCTACGAGCAGTACTTC
cdr3_aa: CASSQVRGAYEQYF

v_call: TRBV20-1
clone_size: NA
d_call: NA
j_call: TRBJ1-4
cdr3_nt: TGCAGTCCGAGAGGGCGAGAAAAACTGTTTTTT
cdr3_aa: CSPRGREKLFF

v_call: TRBV5-5
clone_size: NA
d_call: NA
j_call: TRBJ2-3
cdr3_nt: TGTGCCAGCAGCTTGCACCTGAGCACAGATACGCAGTATTTT
cdr3_aa: CASSLHLSTDTQYF

v_call: TRBV7-6
clone_size: NA
d_call: TRBD2
j_call: TRBJ2-1
cdr3_nt: TGTGCCAGCAGCTTAGGCGGTAGCGGGATGGGTGAGCAGTTCTTC
cdr3_aa: CASSLGGSGMGEQFF

v_call: TRBV5-1
clone_size: NA
d_call: NA
j_call: TRBJ1-2
cdr3_nt: TGCGCCAGCAGCTTGATCACAGCATCCAGGGCCTATGGCTACACCTTC
cdr3_aa: CASSLITASRAYGYTF

v_call: TRBV28
clone_size: NA
d_call: NA
j_call: TRBJ2-2
cdr3_nt: TGTGCCAGCAGTCCGATCACCGGGGAGCTGTTTTTT
cdr3_aa: CASSPITGELFF

v_call: TRBV2
clone_size: NA
d_call: NA
j_call: TRBJ1-2
cdr3_nt: TGTGCCAGCAGTGAAGGACCCCGCTATGGCTACACCTTC
cdr3_aa: CASSEGPRYGYTF

v_call: TRBV19
clone_size: NA
d_call: NA
j_call: TRBJ2-6
cdr3_nt: TGTGCCAGTAATCAGGCTGGGGCCAACGTCCTGACTTTC
cdr3_aa: CASNQAGANVLTF

v_call: TRBV18
clone_size: NA
d_call: TRBD2
j_call: TRBJ2-7
cdr3_nt: TGTGCCAGCTCACCGTCTAGACTAGCGGGAGCTCTCGAGCAGTACTTC
cdr3_aa: CASSPSRLAGALEQYF

v_call: TRBV11-1
clone_size: NA
d_call: NA
j_call: TRBJ2-1
cdr3_nt: TGTGCCAGCAGCGTAGGACATGAGCAGTTCTTC
cdr3_aa: CASSVGHEQFF

v_call: TRBV15
clone_size: NA
d_call: TRBD2
j_call: TRBJ2-1
cdr3_nt: TGTGCCACCAGCAGAGAGAAACTAGCGCGGGCCTACAATGAGCAGTTCTTC
cdr3_aa: CATSREKLARAYNEQFF

v_call: TRBV27
clone_size: NA
d_call: TRBD1
j_call: TRBJ2-2
cdr3_nt: TGTGCCAGCAAGACAGGGTTCCCCGGGGAGCTGTTTTTT
cdr3_aa: CASKTGFPGELFF

v_call: TRBV5-4
clone_size: NA
d_call: NA
j_call: TRBJ2-5
cdr3_nt: TGTGCCAGCAGCTCGCGCGGGGGAGGGGGAGCTGAGACCCAGTACTTC
cdr3_aa: CASSSRGGGGAETQYF

v_call: TRBV5-1
clone_size: NA
d_call: NA
j_call: TRBJ1-3
cdr3_nt: TGCGCCAGCAGCTTGGGATTTGCCCCCTCTGGATCTGGAAACACCATATATTTT
cdr3_aa: CASSLGFAPSGSGNTIYF

v_call: TRBV7-6
clone_size: NA
d_call: TRBD2
j_call: TRBJ2-1
cdr3_nt: TGTGCCAGCGAGGGGCGCGGGGGTACCTACAATGAGCAGTTCTTC
cdr3_aa: CASEGRGGTYNEQFF

v_call: TRBV28
clone_size: NA
d_call: TRBD1
j_call: TRBJ2-7
cdr3_nt: TGTGCCAGCAGTGGGACAGGGCGGTCCTACGAGCAGTACTTC
cdr3_aa: CASSGTGRSYEQYF

v_call: TRBV9
clone_size: NA
d_call: NA
j_call: TRBJ2-3
cdr3_nt: TGTGCCAGCACTGCCGGGACAGGGATGCGGGAGGGCCCCGCAGATACGCAGTATTTT
cdr3_aa: CASTAGTGMREGPADTQYF

v_call: TRBV5-6
clone_size: NA
d_call: TRBD2
j_call: TRBJ2-1
cdr3_nt: TGTGCCAGCAGCATCGGCCGAAAGGGACTAGCGGGGGGAAATGAGCAGTTCTTC
cdr3_aa: CASSIGRKGLAGGNEQFF

v_call: TRBV7-2
clone_size: NA
d_call: NA
j_call: TRBJ1-1
cdr3_nt: TGTGCCAGCACTCTCAAGAGGAACACTGAAGCTTTCTTT
cdr3_aa: CASTLKRNTEAFF

v_call: TRBV18
clone_size: NA
d_call: TRBD1
j_call: TRBJ1-1
cdr3_nt: TGTGCCAGCTCACCTATAAATAACCTACTTGGACAGGCGAGGAACACTGAAGCTTTCTTT
cdr3_aa: CASSPINNLLGQARNTEAFF

v_call: TRBV19
clone_size: NA
d_call: TRBD2
j_call: TRBJ2-2
cdr3_nt: TGTGCCAGTAGGACTCTAGCGGGAGGCACCACCGGGGAGCTGTTTTTT
cdr3_aa: CASRTLAGGTTGELFF

v_call: TRBV5-1
clone_size: NA
d_call: NA
j_call: TRBJ1-2
cdr3_nt: TGCGCCAGCAGCTCAGACAGCGTTAACACCTTC
cdr3_aa: CASSSDSVNTF

v_call: TRBV29-1
clone_size: once
d_call: NA
j_call: TRBJ2-3
cdr3_nt: TGCAGCGTTCGTCGTAGCAGCTCAAATACGCAGTATTTT
cdr3_aa: CSVRRSSSNTQYF

v_call: TRBV13
clone_size: NA
d_call: NA
j_call: TRBJ2-7
cdr3_nt: TGTGCCAGCAGTTGGAATTTCGGGACTCCGAGTTACGAGCAGTACTTC
cdr3_aa: CASSWNFGTPSYEQYF

v_call: TRBV18
clone_size: NA
d_call: NA
j_call: TRBJ2-1
cdr3_nt: TGTGCCAGCTCACCTTCCCAAGTCGGTAATGAGCAGTTCTTC
cdr3_aa: CASSPSQVGNEQFF

v_call: TRBV6-5
clone_size: NA
d_call: NA
j_call: TRBJ1-2
cdr3_nt: TGTGCCAGCAGCTCCAACAATGCCTATGGCTACACCTTC
cdr3_aa: CASSSNNAYGYTF

v_call: TRBV28
clone_size: NA
d_call: NA
j_call: TRBJ1-2
cdr3_nt: TGTGCCAGCAGTTTCGGACAAAACTATGGCTACACCTTC
cdr3_aa: CASSFGQNYGYTF

v_call: TRBV18
clone_size: NA
d_call: TRBD1
j_call: TRBJ2-2
cdr3_nt: TGTGCCAGCTCCCTCAACCCGCACAGGGGGCGTTCCGGGGAGCTGTTTTTT
cdr3_aa: CASSLNPHRGRSGELFF

v_call: TRBV10-2
clone_size: NA
d_call: NA
j_call: TRBJ2-1
cdr3_nt: TGCGCCAGCATTAGAACTGACAGAGACTCCTACAATGAGCAGTTCTTC
cdr3_aa: CASIRTDRDSYNEQFF

v_call: TRBV5-6
clone_size: NA
d_call: NA
j_call: TRBJ1-2
cdr3_nt: TGTGCCAGCAGCCCGGGACAACTATATGGCTACACCTTC
cdr3_aa: CASSPGQLYGYTF

v_call: TRBV10-2
clone_size: NA
d_call: TRBD1
j_call: TRBJ2-3
cdr3_nt: TGCGCCAGCAGTAGGACAGGGGGGACCACAGATACGCAGTATTTT
cdr3_aa: CASSRTGGTTDTQYF

v_call: TRBV18
clone_size: NA
d_call: TRBD1
j_call: TRBJ1-1
cdr3_nt: TGTGCCAGCTCACCAAAACAGGGGGCAGAGACTGAAGCTTTCTTT
cdr3_aa: CASSPKQGAETEAFF

v_call: TRBV29-1
clone_size: NA
d_call: TRBD1
j_call: TRBJ2-2
cdr3_nt: TGCAGCGCTGTCCCGGGACAGGACACCGGGGAGCTGTTTTTT
cdr3_aa: CSAVPGQDTGELFF

v_call: TRBV27
clone_size: NA
d_call: TRBD1
j_call: TRBJ2-7
cdr3_nt: TGTGCCAGCAGTGCCCGACAGGGACGATCAGATCTTTTCTCCTACGAGCAGTACTTC
cdr3_aa: CASSARQGRSDLFSYEQYF

v_call: TRBV7-9
clone_size: NA
d_call: NA
j_call: TRBJ2-7
cdr3_nt: TGTGCCAGCAGCTTTGAGGGGATCTTCTCCTACGAGCAGTACTTC
cdr3_aa: CASSFEGIFSYEQYF

v_call: TRBV19
clone_size: NA
d_call: NA
j_call: TRBJ1-1
cdr3_nt: TGTGCCAGTAGTACTTCCTTTTCGAACACTGAAGCTTTCTTT
cdr3_aa: CASSTSFSNTEAFF

v_call: TRBV15
clone_size: NA
d_call: NA
j_call: TRBJ2-7
cdr3_nt: TGTGCCACCAGCAGAGATGGGTCCTACGAGCAGTACTTC
cdr3_aa: CATSRDGSYEQYF

v_call: TRBV7-9
clone_size: NA
d_call: TRBD1
j_call: TRBJ2-5
cdr3_nt: TGTGCCAGCAGCAAAAACAGGGGGTACCTCCAAGAGACCCAGTACTTC
cdr3_aa: CASSKNRGYLQETQYF